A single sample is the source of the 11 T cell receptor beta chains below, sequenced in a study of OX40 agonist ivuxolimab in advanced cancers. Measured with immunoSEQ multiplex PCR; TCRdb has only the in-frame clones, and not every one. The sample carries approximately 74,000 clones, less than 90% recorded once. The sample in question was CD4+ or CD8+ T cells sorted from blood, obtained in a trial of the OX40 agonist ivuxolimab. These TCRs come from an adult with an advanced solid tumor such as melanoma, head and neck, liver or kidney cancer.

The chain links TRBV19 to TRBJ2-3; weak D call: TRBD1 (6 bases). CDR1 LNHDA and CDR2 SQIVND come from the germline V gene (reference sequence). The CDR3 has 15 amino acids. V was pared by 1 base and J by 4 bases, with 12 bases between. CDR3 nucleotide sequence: TGTGCCAGTAGTATAGTACAGGGTGGCGCAGATACGCAGTATTTT. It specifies CASSIVQGGADTQYF.

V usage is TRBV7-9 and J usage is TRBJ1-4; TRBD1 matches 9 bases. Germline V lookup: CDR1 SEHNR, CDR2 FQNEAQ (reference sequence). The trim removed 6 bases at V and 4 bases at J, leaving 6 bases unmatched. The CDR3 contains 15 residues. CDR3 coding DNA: TGTGCCAGCAGGCCACAGGGGGCCGGTAATGAAAAACTGTTTTTT. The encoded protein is CASRPQGAGNEKLFF.

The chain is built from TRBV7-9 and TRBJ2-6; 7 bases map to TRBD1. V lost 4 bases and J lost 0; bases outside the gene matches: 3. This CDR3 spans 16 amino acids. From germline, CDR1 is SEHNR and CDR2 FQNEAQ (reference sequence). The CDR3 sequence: CASSSGTASGANVLTF. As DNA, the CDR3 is TGTGCCAGCAGCTCCGGGACAGCCTCTGGGGCCAACGTCCTGACTTTC. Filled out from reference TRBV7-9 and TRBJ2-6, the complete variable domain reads DTGVSQNPRHKITKRGQNVTFRCDPISEHNRLYWYRQTLGQGPEFLTYFQNEAQLEKSRLLSDRFSAERPKGSFSTLEIQRTEQGDSAMYLCASSSGTASGANVLTFGAGSRLTVL.

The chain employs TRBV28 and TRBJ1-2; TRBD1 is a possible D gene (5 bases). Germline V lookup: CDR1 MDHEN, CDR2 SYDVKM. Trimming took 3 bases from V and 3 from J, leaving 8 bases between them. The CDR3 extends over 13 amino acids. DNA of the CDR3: TGTGCCAGCAGTTTGGAGACAGACTATGGCTACACCTTC. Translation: CASSLETDYGYTF.

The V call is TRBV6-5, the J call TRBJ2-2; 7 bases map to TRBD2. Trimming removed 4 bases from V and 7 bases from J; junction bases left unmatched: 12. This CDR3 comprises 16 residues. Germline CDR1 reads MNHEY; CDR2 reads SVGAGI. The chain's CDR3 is CASSLDAGRAGGELFF. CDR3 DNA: TGTGCCAGCAGTTTGGATGCGGGGAGGGCCGGCGGGGAGCTGTTTTTT.

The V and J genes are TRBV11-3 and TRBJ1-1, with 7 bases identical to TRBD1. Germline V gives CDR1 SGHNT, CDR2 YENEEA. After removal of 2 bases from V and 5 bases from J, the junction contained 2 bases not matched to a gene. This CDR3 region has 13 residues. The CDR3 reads CASSLQGGTEAFF. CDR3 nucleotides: TGTGCCAGCAGCTTACAGGGGGGGACTGAAGCTTTCTTT.

CDR3 nucleotides: TGTGCCAGCAGCAACGGGGGGGGCCTCTGGGGCTACACCTTC. Its translation: CASSNGGGLWGYTF. The chain is built from TRBV21-1 and TRBJ1-2. TRBV21-1 represents a pseudogene. The CDR3 has 14 amino acids.

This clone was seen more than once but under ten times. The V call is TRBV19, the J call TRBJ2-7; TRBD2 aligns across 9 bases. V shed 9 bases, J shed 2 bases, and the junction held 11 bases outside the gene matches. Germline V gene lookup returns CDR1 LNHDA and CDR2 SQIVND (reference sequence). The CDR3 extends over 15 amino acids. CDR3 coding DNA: TGTGCCAGCTCTGCTCCAGCGGGAGGACCCTACGAGCAGTACTTC. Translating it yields CASSAPAGGPYEQYF.

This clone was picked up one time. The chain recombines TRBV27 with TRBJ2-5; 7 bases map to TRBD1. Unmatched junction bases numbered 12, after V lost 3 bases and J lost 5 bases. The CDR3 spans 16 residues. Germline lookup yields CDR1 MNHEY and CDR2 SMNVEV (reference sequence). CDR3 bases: TGTGCCAGCAGTTTGGGTCGACAGGGTTCGAGGGAGACCCAGTACTTC. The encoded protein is CASSLGRQGSRETQYF.

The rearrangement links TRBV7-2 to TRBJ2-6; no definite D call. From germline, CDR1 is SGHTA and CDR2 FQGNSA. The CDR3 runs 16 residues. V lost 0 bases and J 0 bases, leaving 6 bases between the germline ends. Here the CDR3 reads CASSLAGYSGANVLTF. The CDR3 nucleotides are TGTGCCAGCAGCTTAGCGGGATACTCTGGGGCCAACGTCCTGACTTTC.

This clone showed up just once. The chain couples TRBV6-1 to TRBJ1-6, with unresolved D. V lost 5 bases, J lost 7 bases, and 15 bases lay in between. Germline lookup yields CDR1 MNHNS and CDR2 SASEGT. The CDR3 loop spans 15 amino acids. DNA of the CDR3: TGTGCCAGCAGTCTGCTGTGGGGAGAGAATTCACCCCTCCACTTT. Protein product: CASSLLWGENSPLHF.